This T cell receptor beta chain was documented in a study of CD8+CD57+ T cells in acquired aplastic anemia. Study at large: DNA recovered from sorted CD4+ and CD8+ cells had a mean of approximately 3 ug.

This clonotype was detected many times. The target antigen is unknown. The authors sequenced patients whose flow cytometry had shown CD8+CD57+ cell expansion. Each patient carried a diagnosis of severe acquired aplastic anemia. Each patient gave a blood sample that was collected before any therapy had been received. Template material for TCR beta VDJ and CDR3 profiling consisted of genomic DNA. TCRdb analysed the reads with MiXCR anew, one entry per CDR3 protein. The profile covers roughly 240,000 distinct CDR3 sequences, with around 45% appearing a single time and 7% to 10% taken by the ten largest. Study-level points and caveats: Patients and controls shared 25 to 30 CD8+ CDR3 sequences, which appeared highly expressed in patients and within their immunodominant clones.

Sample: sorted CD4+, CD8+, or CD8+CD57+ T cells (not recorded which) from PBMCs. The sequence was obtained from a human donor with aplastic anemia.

In DNA form, the CDR3 reads TGTGCCAGTACGGCGATACTCGAGCAGTACTTC. This codes for CASTAILEQYF. The rearrangement joins TRBV6-1 to TRBJ2-7; D is unclear. This CDR3 is built from 11 residues. Germline lookup yields CDR1 MNHNS and CDR2 SASEGT. V was trimmed by 9 bases and J by 6 bases, leaving 12 bases between them.